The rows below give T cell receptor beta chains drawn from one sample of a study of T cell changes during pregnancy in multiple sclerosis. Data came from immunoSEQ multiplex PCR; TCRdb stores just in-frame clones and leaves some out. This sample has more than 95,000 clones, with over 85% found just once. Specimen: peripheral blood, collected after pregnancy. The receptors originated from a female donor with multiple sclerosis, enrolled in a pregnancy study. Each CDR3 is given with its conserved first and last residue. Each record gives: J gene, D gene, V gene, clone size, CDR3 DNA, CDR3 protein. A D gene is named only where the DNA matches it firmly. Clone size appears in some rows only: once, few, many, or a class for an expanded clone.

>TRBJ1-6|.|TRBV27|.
TGTGCCAGCAGTTACAGCAGCAATTCACCCCTCCACTTT
CASSYSSNSPLHF
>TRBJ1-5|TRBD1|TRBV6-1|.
TGTGCCAGCAGGGAGACAGGGGTCAATCAGCCCCAGCATTTT
CASRETGVNQPQHF
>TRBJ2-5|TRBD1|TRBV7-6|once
TGTGCCAGCAGCGACCGGGACAGCCCCAAGGGGGAGACCCAGTACTTC
CASSDRDSPKGETQYF
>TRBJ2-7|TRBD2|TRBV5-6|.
TGTGCCAGCAGCTTTGGGCCGGGACTAGCTAACTACGAGCAGTACTTC
CASSFGPGLANYEQYF
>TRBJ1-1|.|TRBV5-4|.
TGTGCCAGCAGCTTGCCTGGCGGGGTTGGGACTGAAGCTTTCTTT
CASSLPGGVGTEAFF
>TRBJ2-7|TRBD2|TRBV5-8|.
TGTGCCAGCAGCTTGTGGGGGGGAGCTAGGTACGAGCAGTACTTC
CASSLWGGARYEQYF
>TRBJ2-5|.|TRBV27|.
TGTGCCAGCAAACCCGGTGGGTCTAGAATGGGTACCCAGTACTTC
CASKPGGSRMGTQYF
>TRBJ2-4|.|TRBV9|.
TGTGCCAGCAGCCCCGGGGAAGCGGTTAACTTCAAAAACATTCAGTACTTC
CASSPGEAVNFKNIQYF
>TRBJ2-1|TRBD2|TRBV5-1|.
TGCGCCAGCAGCTTGGGGCTAGCGGGTTCCAATGAGCAGTTCTTC
CASSLGLAGSNEQFF
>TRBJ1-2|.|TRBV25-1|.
.
CASSTSTGAYGYTF
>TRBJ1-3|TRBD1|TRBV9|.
TGTGCCAGCAGCCAGGGGGGATCTGGAAACACCATATATTTT
CASSQGGSGNTIYF
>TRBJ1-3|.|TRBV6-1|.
TGTGCCAGCAGTGTGGAAGGGGAATACCGGGGAAACACCATATATTTT
CASSVEGEYRGNTIYF
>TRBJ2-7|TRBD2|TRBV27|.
TGTGCCAGCAGTCCCCTCGGGCGGGAGGACGAGCAGTACTTC
CASSPLGREDEQYF
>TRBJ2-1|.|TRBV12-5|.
TGTGCTAGTGGTATCGGACGGGCAAGGAGGAATGAGCAGTTCTTC
CASGIGRARRNEQFF
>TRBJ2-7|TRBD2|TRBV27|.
TGTGCCAGCAGGGTAGGACTAGCGGGAGGGTACTACGAGCAGTACTTC
CASRVGLAGGYYEQYF
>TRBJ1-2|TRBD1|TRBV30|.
TGTGCCTGGAGTGAGGGGGACAGGGGGATCTATGGCTACACCTTC
CAWSEGDRGIYGYTF
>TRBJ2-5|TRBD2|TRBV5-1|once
TGCGCCAGCAGCTTGGCGCTAGCGGGCCCCACGGAGACCCAGTACTTC
CASSLALAGPTETQYF
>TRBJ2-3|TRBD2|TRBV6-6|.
TGTGCCAGCAGTTACGCTAGCGGGAGTGCCCCAGATACGCAGTATTTT
CASSYASGSAPDTQYF
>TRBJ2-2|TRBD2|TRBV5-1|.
TGCGCCAGCAGCGCGGGACTAGCGCCGAACACCGGGGAGCTGTTTTTT
CASSAGLAPNTGELFF
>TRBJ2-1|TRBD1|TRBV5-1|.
TGCGCCAGCAGTCGTAACCGGGACAGAGCTTACAATGAGCAGTTCTTC
CASSRNRDRAYNEQFF
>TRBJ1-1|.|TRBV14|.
TGTGCCAGCAGCCGAGGCGGCCCCTTAATGAACACTGAAGCTTTCTTT
CASSRGGPLMNTEAFF
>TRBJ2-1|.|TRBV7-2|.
TGTGCCAGCAGTCAAGGGGGATACAATGAGCAGTTCTTC
CASSQGGYNEQFF
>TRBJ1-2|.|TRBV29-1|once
TGCAGCGTTGAAGAAAAGACAGGCCGGGGCTACACCTTC
CSVEEKTGRGYTF
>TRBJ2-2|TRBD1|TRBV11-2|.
TGTGCCAGCAGCCATTGGGACAGGAACACCGGGGAGCTGTTTTTT
CASSHWDRNTGELFF
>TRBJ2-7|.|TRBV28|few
TGTGCCAGCAGTCTGCGACAGGTTCCCGAGCAGTACTTC
CASSLRQVPEQYF
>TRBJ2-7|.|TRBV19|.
TGTGCCAGTAGCATTTCCCCTACGATCTCCTACGAGCAGTACTTC
CASSISPTISYEQYF
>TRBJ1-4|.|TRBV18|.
TGTGCCAGCTCAAGGCCAGGTTCTAATGAAAAACTGTTTTTT
CASSRPGSNEKLFF
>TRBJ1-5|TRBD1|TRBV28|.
TGTGCCAGCAGTTTGGGACAGTCTCGACAGCCCCAGCATTTT
CASSLGQSRQPQHF
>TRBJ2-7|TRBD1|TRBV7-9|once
TGTGCCAGCAGCCCGAGACTCATGACAGGGGATGAAGAGCAGTACTTC
CASSPRLMTGDEEQYF
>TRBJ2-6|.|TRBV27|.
TGTGCCAGCAGTTCTTACGCCCTTCCAGGGTTGTCTGGGGCCAACGTCCTGACTTTC
CASSSYALPGLSGANVLTF
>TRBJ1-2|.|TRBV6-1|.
TGTGCCAGCAGTGAATACTTAGCTAACTATGGCTACACCTTC
CASSEYLANYGYTF
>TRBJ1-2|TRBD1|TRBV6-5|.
TGTGCCAGCAGTAACCGGGACAGGGATAATGGCTACACCTTC
CASSNRDRDNGYTF
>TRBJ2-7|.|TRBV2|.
TGTGCCAGCAGTGACTATGGCTCCTACGAGCAGTACTTC
CASSDYGSYEQYF
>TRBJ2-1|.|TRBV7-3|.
TGTGCCAGCAGCTTAATTTCAGGGGACAATGAGCAGTTCTTC
CASSLISGDNEQFF
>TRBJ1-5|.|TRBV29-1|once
TGCAGCGCAATTACGACAGATAGCAATCAGCCCCAGCATTTT
CSAITTDSNQPQHF
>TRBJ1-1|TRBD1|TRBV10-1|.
TGCGCCAGCATATTGGGACAGGGGAACACTGAAGCTTTCTTT
CASILGQGNTEAFF
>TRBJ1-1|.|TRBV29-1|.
TGCAGCCACCCACCAGAGGGGGGGCCATCAGCTGAAGCTTTCTTT
CSHPPEGGPSAEAFF
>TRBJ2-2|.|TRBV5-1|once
TGCGCCAGCACATCCGGCAGCGGGAACACCGGGGAGCTGTTTTTT
CASTSGSGNTGELFF
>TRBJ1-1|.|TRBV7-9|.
TGTGCCAGCAGCTTAGGAGGCATGAACACTGAAGCTTTCTTT
CASSLGGMNTEAFF
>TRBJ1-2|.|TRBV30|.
TGTGCCTGCACCTTAGCTAACTATGGCTACACCTTC
CACTLANYGYTF
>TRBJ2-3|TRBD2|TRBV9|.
TGTGCCAGCAGCGTAGATCCTCCAGCGGGAGCGATAGATACGCAGTATTTT
CASSVDPPAGAIDTQYF